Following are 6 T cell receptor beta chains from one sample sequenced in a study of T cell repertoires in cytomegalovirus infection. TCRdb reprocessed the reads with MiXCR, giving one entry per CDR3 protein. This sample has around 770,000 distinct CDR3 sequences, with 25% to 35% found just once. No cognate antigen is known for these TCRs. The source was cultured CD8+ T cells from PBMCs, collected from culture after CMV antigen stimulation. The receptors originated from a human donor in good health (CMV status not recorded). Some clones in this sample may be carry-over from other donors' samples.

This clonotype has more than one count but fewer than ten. The DNA for the CDR3 is TGTGCCAGCAGCTTGAGGGACAGGGAAGCGGGGAGGCAAGAGACCCAGTACTTC. Translation gives CASSLRDREAGRQETQYF. This chain connects TRBV5-5 to TRBJ2-5, with 9 bases lining up with TRBD1. After removal of 1 base from V and 2 bases from J, the junction contained 12 bases not matched to a gene. CDR1 SGHKS and CDR2 YYEKEE come from the germline V gene (reference sequence). The CDR3 spans 18 residues.

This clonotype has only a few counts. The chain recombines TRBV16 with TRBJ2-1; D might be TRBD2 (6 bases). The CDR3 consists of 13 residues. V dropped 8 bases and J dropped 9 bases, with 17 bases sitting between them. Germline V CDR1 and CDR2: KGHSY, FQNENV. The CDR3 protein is CASPARGGGEQFF. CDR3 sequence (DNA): TGTGCCAGCCCCGCGCGGGGAGGCGGTGAGCAGTTCTTC.

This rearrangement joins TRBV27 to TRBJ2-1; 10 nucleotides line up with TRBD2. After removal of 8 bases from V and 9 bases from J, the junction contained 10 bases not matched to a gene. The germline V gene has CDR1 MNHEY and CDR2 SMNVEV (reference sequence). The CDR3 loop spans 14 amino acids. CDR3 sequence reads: CASSWSGGVGEQFF. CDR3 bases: TGTGCCAGCTCCTGGAGCGGGGGGGTCGGTGAGCAGTTCTTC.

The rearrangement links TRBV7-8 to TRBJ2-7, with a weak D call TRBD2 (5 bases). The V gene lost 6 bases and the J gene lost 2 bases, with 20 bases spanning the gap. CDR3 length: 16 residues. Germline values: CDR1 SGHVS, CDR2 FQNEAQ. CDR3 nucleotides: TGTGCCAGCAGTTCCAACAGAAGACTATTGACCTACGAGCAGTACTTC. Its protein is CASSSNRRLLTYEQYF.

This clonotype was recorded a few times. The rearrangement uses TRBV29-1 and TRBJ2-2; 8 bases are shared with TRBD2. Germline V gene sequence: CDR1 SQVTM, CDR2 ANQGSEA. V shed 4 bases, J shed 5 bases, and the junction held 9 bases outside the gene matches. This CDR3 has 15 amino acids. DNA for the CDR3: TGCAGCGTTGTCGACGGGGGGGGGCCTACCGGGGAGCTGTTTTTT. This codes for CSVVDGGGPTGELFF.

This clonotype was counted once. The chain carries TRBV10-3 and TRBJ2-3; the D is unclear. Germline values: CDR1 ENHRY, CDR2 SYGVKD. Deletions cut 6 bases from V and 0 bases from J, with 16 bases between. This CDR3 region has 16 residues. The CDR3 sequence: CAIRIRAEESTDTQYF. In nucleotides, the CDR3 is TGTGCCATCAGGATTCGGGCAGAGGAGAGCACAGATACGCAGTATTTT.